This TCR beta chain was found in a study of T cell responses to AZD1222 COVID-19 vaccine. The data were produced by immunoSEQ multiplex PCR, yet TCRdb's version contains in-frame clones alone and is incomplete. The sample includes some 110,000 clones, 90% of them seen just once. Regarding this clone: What it recognizes is unknown.

Study-wide points: It should be noted that donors were predominantly white British and more often female, and clonal diversity was possibly underestimated. Repertoires were sampled only after the peak T cell response. Baseline serology detected seropositivity in only a handful of AZD1222 recipients. Targeting of unmutated variant regions was reportedly seen in nearly half of spike-specific TCRs.

The V end was cut by 7 bases, the J end by 7 bases, with 13 bases between. The CDR3 runs 12 residues. Looked up from germline, CDR1 is SNHLY and CDR2 is FYNNEI. The origin of this receptor is an adult who received the AZD1222 COVID-19 vaccine. The chain joins TRBV2 to TRBJ1-2; D remains unclear. The sample consisted of peripheral blood, taken 28 days after the second AZD1222 dose. CDR3 loop: CASIGVTAGYTF. For the CDR3, the DNA is TGTGCCAGCATCGGAGTTACGGCTGGCTACACCTTC.